A single sample gave rise to the 32 T cell receptor beta chains below, sequenced in a study of blood T cell repertoires in COVID-19. The protocol was immunoSEQ multiplex PCR, while the TCRdb copy is restricted to in-frame clones and leaves out a portion. The sample has 200,000 to 300,000 clones; approximately 83% are singletons. The sample was peripheral blood. The receptor source for this set is a human donor in a cohort sampled during active COVID-19.

This rearrangement joins TRBV11-3 to TRBJ2-1; possibly TRBD1 for D (5 bases). Germline values: CDR1 SGHNT, CDR2 YENEEA. This CDR3 spans 14 amino acids. V was clipped by 0 bases and J by 7 bases, with 10 bases between them. The chain's CDR3 is CASSLESGMNEQFF. The CDR3 coding sequence is TGTGCCAGCAGCTTAGAGTCAGGGATGAATGAGCAGTTCTTC.

In DNA, the CDR3 is TGTGCCAGCAGCCTCCGAGGGCACACAGATACGCAGTATTTT. Translated, it gives CASSLRGHTDTQYF. The chain carries TRBV28 and TRBJ2-3; TRBD2 is a possible D gene (5 bases). Trimming removed 6 bases at V and 2 bases at J, with 12 bases between. The germline V gene has CDR1 MDHEN and CDR2 SYDVKM. The CDR3 runs 14 residues.

This clone appeared once. The chain links TRBV27 to TRBJ1-1, with 7 positions matching TRBD1. J was trimmed by 5 bases and V by 5 bases; bases with no gene match: 14. Germline V lookup: CDR1 MNHEY, CDR2 SMNVEV (reference sequence). This CDR3 has 16 amino acids. The CDR3 nucleotides read TGTGCCAGCAGTCCGGGGACAGTAGTGAGGCCAACTGAAGCTTTCTTT. Amino acids: CASSPGTVVRPTEAFF.

This clone was seen repeatedly, ten times or more. V and J are TRBV4-1 and TRBJ1-5, with 9 bases identical to TRBD1. V dropped 1 base and J dropped 2; count of bases not matched to a gene: 9. The CDR3 totals 18 residues. From germline, CDR1 is MGHRA and CDR2 YSYEKL. In nucleotides, the CDR3 is TGCGCCAGCAGCCAAGTCGGAGTCAGGGACAGGGGCAATCAGCCCCAGCATTTT. This codes for CASSQVGVRDRGNQPQHF.

This sequence joins TRBV5-1 and TRBJ2-7; no reliable D call. Per germline, CDR1 SGHRS and CDR2 YFSETQ. The CDR3 is made up of 12 amino acids. Trimming cost V 4 bases and J 3 bases, with 8 bases left between them. CDR3 amino acids: CASSGTGYEQYF. CDR3 DNA sequence: TGCGCCAGCAGCGGTACGGGCTACGAGCAGTACTTC.

This clone occurred many times. V gene TRBV27 combines with J gene TRBJ2-2; 12 bases line up with TRBD2. The CDR3 sequence is 20 residues long. V lost 0 bases, J lost 2 bases, and 10 bases stayed unmatched. Germline CDR1 is MNHEY and CDR2 is SMNVEV (reference sequence). CDR3 residues: CASSLSFPQLAGGNTGELFF. CDR3 in DNA: TGTGCCAGCAGTTTATCGTTTCCCCAACTAGCGGGAGGAAACACCGGGGAGCTGTTTTTT.

V usage is TRBV4-1 and J usage is TRBJ1-4, with D hard to call. The V gene's germline CDR1 is MGHRA and CDR2 YSYEKL. The CDR3 is 14 residues long. V was shortened by 2 bases and J by 4 bases, with 8 bases between the two germline ends. CDR3 nucleotide sequence: TGCGCCAGCAGCCAATCAACAGTTAATGAAAAACTGTTTTTT. Translating it yields CASSQSTVNEKLFF.

CDR3 sequence: CASSFGTSGGALQLETQYF. The CDR3 coding sequence is TGCGCCAGCAGCTTCGGGACTAGCGGGGGGGCCCTTCAATTGGAGACCCAGTACTTC. V and J are TRBV5-1 and TRBJ2-5; 16 bases agree with TRBD2. The CDR3 covers 19 residues. V dropped 2 bases and J dropped 5; count of bases not matched to a gene: 12. The germline gives CDR1 SGHRS, CDR2 YFSETQ.

The chain uses TRBV30 and TRBJ2-2, with 15 bases that match TRBD2. After removal of 4 bases from V and 4 bases from J, the junction contained 7 bases not matched to a gene. The germline V gene has CDR1 GTSNPN and CDR2 SVGIG (reference sequence). The CDR3 loop spans 17 amino acids. CDR3 in amino acids: CAWTGTSGGPFTGELFF. Here the CDR3 DNA reads TGTGCCTGGACGGGGACTAGCGGGGGGCCTTTCACCGGGGAGCTGTTTTTT.

J is TRBJ2-5 and V is TRBV6-2 or TRBV6-3; D may be TRBD2 (6 bases). The CDR3 loop spans 14 amino acids. Per the germline V gene, CDR1 is MNHEY and CDR2 is SVGEGT. The V and J ends lost 4 bases and 5 bases respectively, with 14 bases between them. The CDR3 loop is CASSWDRRDETQYF. The CDR3 nucleotides read TGTGCCAGCAGTTGGGATCGGAGGGATGAGACCCAGTACTTC.

The chain uses TRBV6-6 and TRBJ1-6; D remains unclear. V shed 3 bases and J shed 5 bases, with 8 bases lying between them. CDR3 length: 14 amino acids. Germline lookup yields CDR1 MNHNY and CDR2 SVGAGI (reference sequence). In nucleotides, the CDR3 is TGTGCCAGCAGTTATAGTCAAAATAATTCACCCCTCCACTTT. Its protein is CASSYSQNNSPLHF.

The table lists this clone with a count of one. The rearrangement uses TRBV11-2 and TRBJ2-5, with D maybe TRBD2 (5 bases). V was cut by 6 bases and J by 3 bases, with 17 bases left in between. The CDR3 contains 15 residues. Germline CDR1 is SGHAT and CDR2 is FQNNGV. The CDR3 protein is CASSFSATSKETQYF. CDR3 sequence (DNA): TGTGCCAGCAGTTTCTCCGCCACTAGTAAAGAGACCCAGTACTTC.

The rearrangement links TRBV19 to TRBJ2-4, with 8 bases fitting TRBD1. The germline V gene encodes CDR1 LNHDA and CDR2 SQIVND (reference sequence). This CDR3 has 16 amino acids. Unmatched junction bases numbered 13, after V lost 5 bases and J lost 7 bases. The CDR3 is CASSPPRTGTGNIQYF. CDR3 bases: TGTGCCAGTAGTCCTCCTCGGACAGGGACGGGTAACATTCAGTACTTC.

J is TRBJ2-2 and V is TRBV9; tentative D call: TRBD1 (6 bases). From germline, CDR1 is SGDLS and CDR2 YYNGEE. This CDR3 region has 15 residues. V lost 3 bases, J lost 1 base, and 10 bases lay in between. CDR3 residues: CASSARGQNTGELFF. Here the CDR3 DNA reads TGTGCCAGCAGCGCCCGGGGACAGAACACCGGGGAGCTGTTTTTT.

This clone was recorded a few times. The V gene is TRBV5-8, the J gene TRBJ2-1, with 9 bases that match TRBD1. The ends lost 4 bases at V and 10 bases at J; junction bases unmatched: 15. Germline CDR1 is SGHTS and CDR2 is YDEGEE. The CDR3 consists of 16 residues. The CDR3 nucleotides are TGTGCCAGCAGCCCAGGACAGGGGCCCAGGACGGGGGAGCAGTTCTTC. This gives the protein CASSPGQGPRTGEQFF.

This chain links TRBV21-1 with TRBJ2-2; the table's D call, TRBD1, has no DNA check behind it. TRBV21-1 is designated a pseudogene. There are 15 residues in the CDR3. This chain's CDR3 is CASSISDTSFGELFF. The CDR3 coding sequence is TGTGCCAGCAGCATTTCAGACACCTCTTTCGGGGAGCTGTTTTTT.

This clone has just one count. The gene calls are TRBV27 and TRBJ2-1; D may be TRBD2 (5 bases). Germline values: CDR1 MNHEY, CDR2 SMNVEV (reference sequence). The V end lost 3 bases, the J end lost 5 bases, and 14 bases lay between the germline ends. The CDR3 runs to 15 residues. CDR3: CASSFPRTLNNEQFF. CDR3 in DNA: TGTGCCAGCAGTTTCCCTAGGACTCTAAACAATGAGCAGTTCTTC.

This chain links TRBV19 with TRBJ2-2, with D possibly TRBD1 on 6 matching bases. Between the trimmed V and J ends, which lost 5 bases and 2 bases, there was a span of 15 bases. CDR1 is LNHDA, CDR2 SQIVND, per germline (reference sequence). The CDR3 extends over 16 amino acids. Here the CDR3 DNA reads TGTGCCAGTAGTCCGCACCGGACAGAAAACACCGGGGAGCTGTTTTTT. Amino acids: CASSPHRTENTGELFF.

The genes are TRBV11-2 and TRBJ1-6; TRBD1 matches 9 bases. CDR1 SGHAT and CDR2 FQNNGV come from the germline V gene. The CDR3 length is 16 residues. V shed 5 bases and J 7 bases; nucleotides not matched to a gene: 9. CDR3 loop: CASSPLRTGVNSPLHF. CDR3 nucleotides: TGTGCCAGCAGCCCCCTACGGACAGGGGTGAATTCACCCCTCCACTTT. Full variable domain (outside the CDR3, taken from reference TRBV11-2 and TRBJ1-6): EAGVAQSPRYKIIEKRQSVAFWCNPISGHATLYWYQQILGQGPKLLIQFQNNGVVDDSQLPKDRFSAERLKGVDSTLKIQPAKLEDSAVYLCASSPLRTGVNSPLHFGNGTRLTVT.

The chain joins TRBV9 to TRBJ1-5, with no clear D. V lost 4 bases and J lost 7, with 15 bases in between. Germline V gene lookup returns CDR1 SGDLS and CDR2 YYNGEE. CDR3 size: 14 residues. The CDR3 protein is CASSPPRESQPQHF. The CDR3 nucleotides read TGTGCCAGCAGCCCCCCTAGAGAGTCGCAGCCCCAGCATTTT.

V usage is TRBV19 and J usage is TRBJ1-1; no firm D call. Trimming cost V 5 bases and J 0 bases, with 7 bases left between them. Germline V gene sequence: CDR1 LNHDA, CDR2 SQIVND (reference sequence). This CDR3 comprises 13 residues. CDR3 in amino acids: CASSLKLNTEAFF. CDR3 nucleotides: TGTGCCAGTAGTCTAAAGCTGAACACTGAAGCTTTCTTT.

The chain carries TRBV19 and TRBJ2-3, with D uncertain. Germline-derived CDR1 and CDR2 are LNHDA and SQIVND (reference sequence). This CDR3 has 14 amino acids. Trimming removed 3 bases from V and 0 bases from J, with 7 bases in between. The CDR3 loop is CASSIGPSTDTQYF. The CDR3 DNA reads TGTGCCAGTAGTATTGGGCCTAGCACAGATACGCAGTATTTT. The whole variable domain, filled in from reference TRBV19 and TRBJ2-3, reads DGGITQSPKYLFRKEGQNVTLSCEQNLNHDAMYWYRQDPGQGLRLIYYSQIVNDFQKGDIAEGYSVSREKKESFPLTVTSAQKNPTAFYLCASSIGPSTDTQYFGPGTRLTVL.

As DNA, the CDR3 is TGTGCCTGGAGTGGACGGCAGGGGGCCGGGGGAAACACCATATATTTT. Protein sequence: CAWSGRQGAGGNTIYF. The chain links TRBV30 to TRBJ1-3, with 8 bases fitting TRBD1. The V gene end was trimmed by 1 base and the J gene end by 4 bases; junction bases not matched to a gene: 9. Looked up from germline, CDR1 is GTSNPN and CDR2 is SVGIG (reference sequence). The CDR3 is 16 amino acids.

This clone was counted once. Other nucleotide sequences from this sample produce the same CDR3. The V call is TRBV5-1, the J call TRBJ2-7; no definite D call. The CDR3 contains 12 residues. Trimming took off 4 bases at V and 0 bases at J, with 5 bases between the two ends. Germline lookup yields CDR1 SGHRS and CDR2 YFSETQ. For the CDR3, the DNA is TGCGCCAGCAGCCCGGGCTCCTACGAGCAGTACTTC. Translation: CASSPGSYEQYF. Using reference TRBV5-1 and TRBJ2-7 for the parts outside the CDR3, the full variable domain is KAGVTQTPRYLIKTRGQQVTLSCSPISGHRSVSWYQQTPGQGLQFLFEYFSETQRNKGNFPGRFSGRQFSNSRSEMNVSTLELGDSALYLCASSPGSYEQYFGPGTRLTVT.

The genes are TRBV7-6 and TRBJ2-3, with D possibly matching TRBD1 (5 bases). V gave up 0 bases and J gave up 5 bases, with 12 bases separating them. Germline loops: CDR1 SGHVS, CDR2 FNYEAQ. The CDR3 covers 15 residues. CDR3 sequence reads: CASSLAPRQRDTQYF. CDR3 bases: TGTGCCAGCAGCTTAGCCCCAAGACAGCGAGATACGCAGTATTTT.

The chain carries TRBV7-9 and TRBJ2-1; TRBD2 matches at 7 bases. CDR3 length: 16 residues. Trimming cost V 2 bases and J 5 bases; bases outside gene matches: 9. Germline V lookup: CDR1 SEHNR, CDR2 FQNEAQ (reference sequence). As DNA, the CDR3 is TGTGCCAGCAGCTTAACGATACGGACTAGGAACAATGAGCAGTTCTTC. This encodes CASSLTIRTRNNEQFF.

The chain has TRBV21-1 and TRBJ2-1; TRBD1 was called by the table and not checked on the DNA. TRBV21-1 is marked as a pseudogene. The CDR3 totals 13 residues. This CDR3 is CASSKGKSDEQFF. The CDR3 coding sequence is TGTGCCAGCAGCAAGGGCAAATCGGATGAGCAGTTCTTC.

V gene TRBV18 combines with J gene TRBJ1-6; tentative D call: TRBD1 (5 bases). Looked up from germline, CDR1 is KGHSH and CDR2 is LQKENI. The CDR3 is made up of 16 amino acids. Trimming removed 2 bases at V and 5 bases at J, with 13 bases between. The CDR3 loop reads CASSPATGLNNSPLHF. CDR3 DNA: TGTGCCAGCTCACCAGCGACGGGACTTAATAATTCACCCCTCCACTTT.

This clone was seen a handful of times. The CDR3 sequence: CASSLGTGGSITYEQYF. DNA of the CDR3: TGTGCCAGCAGTTTAGGGACAGGGGGCTCAATTACCTACGAGCAGTACTTC. The chain combines TRBV28 with TRBJ2-7; 12 nucleotides match TRBD1. This CDR3 spans 17 amino acids. Trimming removed 2 bases from V and 2 bases from J; junction bases left unmatched: 7. Germline lookup yields CDR1 MDHEN and CDR2 SYDVKM.

The V call is TRBV5-1, the J call TRBJ1-4; 7 positions agree with TRBD1. Germline lookup yields CDR1 SGHRS and CDR2 YFSETQ. There are 16 residues in the CDR3. V trimming: 4 bases; J trimming: 4 bases; junction bases outside the gene matches: 10. CDR3 in amino acids: CASSPRPTGSNEKLFF. The DNA of the CDR3 is TGCGCCAGCAGCCCCCGACCGACAGGGAGTAATGAAAAACTGTTTTTT.

The chain employs TRBV19 and TRBJ2-5; 14 bases line up with TRBD2. Per the germline V gene, CDR1 is LNHDA and CDR2 is SQIVND (reference sequence). The length of the CDR3 is 16 residues. After removal of 3 bases from V and 3 bases from J, the junction contained 3 bases not matched to a gene. In DNA, the CDR3 is TGTGCCAGTAGTATCGGGGGACTAGCGGGGGAAGAGACCCAGTACTTC. Translating gives CASSIGGLAGEETQYF.

The genes are TRBV5-6 and TRBJ2-7, with 10 bases that match TRBD2. After removal of 0 bases from V and 3 bases from J, the junction contained 3 bases not matched to a gene. CDR1 and CDR2 (germline): SGHDT, YYEEEE. The CDR3 extends over 15 amino acids. CDR3 bases: TGTGCCAGCAGCTTGGATTGGACTAGCGGCTACGAGCAGTACTTC. Encoded protein: CASSLDWTSGYEQYF. Looking up the rest from reference TRBV5-6 and TRBJ2-7 gives the full variable domain: DAGVTQSPTHLIKTRGQQVTLRCSPKSGHDTVSWYQQALGQGPQFIFQYYEEEERQRGNFPDRFSGHQFPNYSSELNVNALLLGDSALYLCASSLDWTSGYEQYFGPGTRLTVT.